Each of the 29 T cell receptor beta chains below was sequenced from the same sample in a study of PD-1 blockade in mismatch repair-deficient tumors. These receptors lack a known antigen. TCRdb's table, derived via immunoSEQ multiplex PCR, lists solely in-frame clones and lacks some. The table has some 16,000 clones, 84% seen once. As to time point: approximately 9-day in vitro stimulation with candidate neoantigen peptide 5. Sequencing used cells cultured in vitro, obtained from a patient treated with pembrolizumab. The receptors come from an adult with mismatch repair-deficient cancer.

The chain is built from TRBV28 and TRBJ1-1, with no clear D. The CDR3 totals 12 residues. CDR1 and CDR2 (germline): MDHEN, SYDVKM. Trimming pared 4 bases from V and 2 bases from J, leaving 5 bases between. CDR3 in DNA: TGTGCCAGCAGTTCAGTCAACACTGAAGCTTTCTTT. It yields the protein CASSSVNTEAFF.

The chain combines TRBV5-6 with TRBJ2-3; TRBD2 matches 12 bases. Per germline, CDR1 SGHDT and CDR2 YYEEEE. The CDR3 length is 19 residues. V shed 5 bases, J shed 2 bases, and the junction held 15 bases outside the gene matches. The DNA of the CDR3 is TGTGCCAGCAGATTTATGACTAGCGGGAGCCGGGAGTACACAGATACGCAGTATTTT. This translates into CASRFMTSGSREYTDTQYF.

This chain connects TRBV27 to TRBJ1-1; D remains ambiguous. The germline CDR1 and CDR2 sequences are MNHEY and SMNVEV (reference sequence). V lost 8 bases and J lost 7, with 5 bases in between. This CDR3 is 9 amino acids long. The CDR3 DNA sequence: TGTGCCAGCGCCTTTGAAGCTTTCTTT. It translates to CASAFEAFF.

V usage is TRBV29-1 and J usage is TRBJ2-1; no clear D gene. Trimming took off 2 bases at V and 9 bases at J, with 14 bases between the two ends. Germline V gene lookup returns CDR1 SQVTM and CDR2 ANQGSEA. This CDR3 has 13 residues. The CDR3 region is CSVEPNRLGEQFF. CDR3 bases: TGCAGCGTTGAACCCAATCGCCTAGGTGAGCAGTTCTTC.

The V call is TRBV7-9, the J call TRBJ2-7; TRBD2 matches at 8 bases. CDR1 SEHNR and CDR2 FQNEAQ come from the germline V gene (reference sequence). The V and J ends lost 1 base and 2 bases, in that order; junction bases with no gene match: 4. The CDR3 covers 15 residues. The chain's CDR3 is CASSLETSVPYEQYF. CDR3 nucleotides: TGTGCCAGCAGCTTAGAGACTAGCGTCCCCTACGAGCAGTACTTC.

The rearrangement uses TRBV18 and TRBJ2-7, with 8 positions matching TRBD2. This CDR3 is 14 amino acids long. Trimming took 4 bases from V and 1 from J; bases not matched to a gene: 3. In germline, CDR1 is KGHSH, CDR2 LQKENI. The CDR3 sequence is CASSLQRESYEQYF. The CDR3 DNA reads TGTGCCAGCTCACTTCAGCGGGAGTCCTACGAGCAGTACTTC.

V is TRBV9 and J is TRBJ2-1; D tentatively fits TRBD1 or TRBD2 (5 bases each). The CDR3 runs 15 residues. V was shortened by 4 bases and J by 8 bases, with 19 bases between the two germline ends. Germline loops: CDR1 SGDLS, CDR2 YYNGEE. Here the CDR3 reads CASSTAGPLGDEQFF. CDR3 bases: TGTGCCAGCAGCACGGCGGGCCCCCTGGGGGATGAGCAGTTCTTC.

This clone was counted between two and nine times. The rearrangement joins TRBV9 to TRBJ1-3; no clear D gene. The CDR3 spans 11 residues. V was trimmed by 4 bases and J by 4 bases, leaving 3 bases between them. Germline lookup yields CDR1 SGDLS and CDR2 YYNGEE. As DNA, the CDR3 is TGTGCCAGCAGCAGAGGAAACACCATATATTTT. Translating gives CASSRGNTIYF.

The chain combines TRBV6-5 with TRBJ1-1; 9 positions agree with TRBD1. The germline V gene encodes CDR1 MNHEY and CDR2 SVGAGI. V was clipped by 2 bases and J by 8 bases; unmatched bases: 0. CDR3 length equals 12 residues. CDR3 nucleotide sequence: TGTGCCAGCAGTTACGGACAGGGGGAAGCTTTCTTT. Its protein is CASSYGQGEAFF.

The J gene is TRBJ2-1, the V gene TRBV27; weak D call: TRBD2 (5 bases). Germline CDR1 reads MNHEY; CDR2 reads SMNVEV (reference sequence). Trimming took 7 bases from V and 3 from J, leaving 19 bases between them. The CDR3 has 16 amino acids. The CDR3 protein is CASNEGLVPHYNEQFF. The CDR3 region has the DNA TGTGCCAGCAATGAGGGCCTAGTCCCCCACTACAATGAGCAGTTCTTC.

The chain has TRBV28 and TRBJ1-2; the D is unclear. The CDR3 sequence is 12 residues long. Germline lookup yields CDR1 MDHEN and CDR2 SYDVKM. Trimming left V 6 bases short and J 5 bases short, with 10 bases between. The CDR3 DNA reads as TGTGCCAGCAGGCCCGGCGGGTATGGCTACACCTTC. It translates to CASRPGGYGYTF.

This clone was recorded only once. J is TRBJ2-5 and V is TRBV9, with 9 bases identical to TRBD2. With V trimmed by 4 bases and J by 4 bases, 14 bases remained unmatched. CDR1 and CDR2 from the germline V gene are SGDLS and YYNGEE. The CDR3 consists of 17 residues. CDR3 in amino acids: CASSLGVAGAPGETQYF. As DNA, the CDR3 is TGTGCCAGCAGCCTAGGGGTAGCGGGAGCCCCGGGAGAGACCCAGTACTTC.

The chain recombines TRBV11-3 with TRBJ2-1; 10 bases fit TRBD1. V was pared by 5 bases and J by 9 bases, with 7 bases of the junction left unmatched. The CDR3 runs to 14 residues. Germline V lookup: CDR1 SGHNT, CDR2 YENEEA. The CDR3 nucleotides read TGTGCCAGCAGCGCCCGGGACAGGGGTGGTGAGCAGTTCTTC. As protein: CASSARDRGGEQFF.

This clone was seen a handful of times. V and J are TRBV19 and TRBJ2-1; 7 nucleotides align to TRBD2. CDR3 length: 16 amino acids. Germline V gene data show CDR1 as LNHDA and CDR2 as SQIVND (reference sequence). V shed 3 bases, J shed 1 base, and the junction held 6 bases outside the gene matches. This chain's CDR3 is CASSILPGGSYNEQFF. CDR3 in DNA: TGTGCCAGTAGTATCCTACCCGGGGGGTCCTACAATGAGCAGTTCTTC.

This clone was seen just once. The CDR3 here is CASSRAGDYNEQFF. CDR3 in DNA: TGTGCCAGCAGCCGGGCGGGAGACTACAATGAGCAGTTCTTC. The chain combines TRBV9 with TRBJ2-1, with 7 bases identical to TRBD2. Germline V gives CDR1 SGDLS, CDR2 YYNGEE. This CDR3 has 14 amino acids. V lost 4 bases and J lost 3; bases outside the gene matches: 4. Full variable domain (missing parts from reference TRBV9 and TRBJ2-1): DSGVTQTPKHLITATGQRVTLRCSPRSGDLSVYWYQQSLDQGLQFLIQYYNGEERAKGNILERFSAQQFPDLHSELNLSSLELGDSALYFCASSRAGDYNEQFFGPGTRLTVL.

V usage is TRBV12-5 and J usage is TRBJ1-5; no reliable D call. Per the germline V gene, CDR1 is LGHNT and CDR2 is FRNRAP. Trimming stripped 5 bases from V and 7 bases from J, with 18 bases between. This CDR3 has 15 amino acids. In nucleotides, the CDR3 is TGTGCTAGTGGTCCTCCGGAGACCTTAGGACAGCCCCAGCATTTT. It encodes CASGPPETLGQPQHF.

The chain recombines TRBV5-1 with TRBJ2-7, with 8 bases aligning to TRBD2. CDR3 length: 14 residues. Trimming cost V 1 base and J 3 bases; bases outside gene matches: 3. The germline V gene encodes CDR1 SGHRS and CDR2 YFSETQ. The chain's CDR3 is CASSLSGGLYEQYF. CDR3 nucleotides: TGCGCCAGCAGCTTGTCGGGAGGGCTCTACGAGCAGTACTTC. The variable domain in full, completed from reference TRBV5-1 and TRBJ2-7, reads KAGVTQTPRYLIKTRGQQVTLSCSPISGHRSVSWYQQTPGQGLQFLFEYFSETQRNKGNFPGRFSGRQFSNSRSEMNVSTLELGDSALYLCASSLSGGLYEQYFGPGTRLTVT.

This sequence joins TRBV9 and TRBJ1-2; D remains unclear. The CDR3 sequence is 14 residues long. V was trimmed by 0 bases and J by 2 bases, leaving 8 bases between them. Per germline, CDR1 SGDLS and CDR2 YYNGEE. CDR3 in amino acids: CASSVDYGNYGYTF. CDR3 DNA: TGTGCCAGCAGCGTAGACTACGGCAACTATGGCTACACCTTC.

This CDR3 reads CASSPGYGYTF. Written as DNA, the CDR3 is TGTGCCAGCAGTCCGGGCTATGGCTACACCTTC. The chain couples TRBV25-1 to TRBJ1-2; D is unresolved. The CDR3 is 11 residues long. The V end lost 5 bases, the J end lost 4 bases, and 5 bases lay between the germline ends. Germline-derived CDR1 and CDR2 are MGHDK and SYGVNS.

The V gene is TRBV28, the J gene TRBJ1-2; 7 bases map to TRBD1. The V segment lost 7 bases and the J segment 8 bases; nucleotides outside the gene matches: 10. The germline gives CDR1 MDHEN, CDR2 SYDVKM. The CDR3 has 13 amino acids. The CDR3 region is CASTHVTGQGYTF. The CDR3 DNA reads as TGTGCCAGCACCCATGTGACAGGGCAGGGCTACACCTTC.

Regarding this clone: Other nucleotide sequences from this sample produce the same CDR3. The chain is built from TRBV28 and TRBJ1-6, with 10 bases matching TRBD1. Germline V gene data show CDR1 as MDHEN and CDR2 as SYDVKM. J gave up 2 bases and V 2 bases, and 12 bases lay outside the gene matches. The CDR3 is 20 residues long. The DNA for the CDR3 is TGTGCCAGCAGTTTAGTAGGGGGACAGGGGTGGATCACCTATAATTCACCCCTCCACTTT. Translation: CASSLVGGQGWITYNSPLHF.

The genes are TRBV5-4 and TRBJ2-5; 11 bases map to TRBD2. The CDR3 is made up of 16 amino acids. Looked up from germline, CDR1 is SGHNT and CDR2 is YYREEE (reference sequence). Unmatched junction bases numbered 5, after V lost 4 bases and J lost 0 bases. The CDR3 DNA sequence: TGTGCCAGCAGCCGATCTAGCGGGAGGTACCAAGAGACCCAGTACTTC. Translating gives CASSRSSGRYQETQYF.

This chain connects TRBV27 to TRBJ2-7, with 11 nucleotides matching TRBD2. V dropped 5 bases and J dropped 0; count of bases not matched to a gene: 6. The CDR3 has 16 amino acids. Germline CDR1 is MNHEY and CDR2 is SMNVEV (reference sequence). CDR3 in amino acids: CASSLSTSGSSYEQYF. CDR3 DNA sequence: TGTGCCAGCAGTCTCTCAACTAGCGGGAGCTCCTACGAGCAGTACTTC.

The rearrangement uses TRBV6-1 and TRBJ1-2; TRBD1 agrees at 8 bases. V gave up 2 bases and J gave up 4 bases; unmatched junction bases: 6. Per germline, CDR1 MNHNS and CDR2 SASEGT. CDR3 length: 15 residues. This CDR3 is CASSELPGQVYGYTF. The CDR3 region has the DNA TGTGCCAGCAGTGAATTACCGGGACAGGTCTATGGCTACACCTTC.

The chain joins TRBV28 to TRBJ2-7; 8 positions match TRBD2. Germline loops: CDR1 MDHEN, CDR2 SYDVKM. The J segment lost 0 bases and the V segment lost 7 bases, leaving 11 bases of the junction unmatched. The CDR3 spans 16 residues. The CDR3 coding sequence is TGTGCCAGCACTTCCGTTTGGCGGGAGGACTCCTACGAGCAGTACTTC. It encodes CASTSVWREDSYEQYF.

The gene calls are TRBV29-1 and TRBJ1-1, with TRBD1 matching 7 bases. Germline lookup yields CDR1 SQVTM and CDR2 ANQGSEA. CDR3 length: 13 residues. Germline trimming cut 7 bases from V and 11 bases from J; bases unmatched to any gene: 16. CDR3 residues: CSADPTGSLGAFF. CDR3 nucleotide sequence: TGCAGCGCCGACCCGACAGGGTCGCTGGGGGCTTTCTTT.

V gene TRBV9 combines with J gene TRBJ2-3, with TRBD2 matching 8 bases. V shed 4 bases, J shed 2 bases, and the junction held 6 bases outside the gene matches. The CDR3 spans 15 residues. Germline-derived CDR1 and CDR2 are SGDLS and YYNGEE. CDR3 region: CASSPSGSNTDTQYF. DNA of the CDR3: TGTGCCAGCAGCCCCAGCGGGAGCAACACAGATACGCAGTATTTT.

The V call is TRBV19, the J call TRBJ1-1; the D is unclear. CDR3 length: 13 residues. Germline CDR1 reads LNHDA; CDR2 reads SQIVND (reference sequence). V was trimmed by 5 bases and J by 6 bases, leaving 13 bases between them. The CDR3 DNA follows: TGTGCCAGTAGTCGAAGGTCCCCGGCTGAAGCTTTCTTT. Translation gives CASSRRSPAEAFF.

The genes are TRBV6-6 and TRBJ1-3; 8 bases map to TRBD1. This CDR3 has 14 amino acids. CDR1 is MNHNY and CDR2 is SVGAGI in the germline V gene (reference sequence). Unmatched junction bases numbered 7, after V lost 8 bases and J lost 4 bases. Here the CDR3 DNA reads TGTGCCAGCCATGTGGACAGGGAGGGAAACACCATATATTTT. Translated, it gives CASHVDREGNTIYF.